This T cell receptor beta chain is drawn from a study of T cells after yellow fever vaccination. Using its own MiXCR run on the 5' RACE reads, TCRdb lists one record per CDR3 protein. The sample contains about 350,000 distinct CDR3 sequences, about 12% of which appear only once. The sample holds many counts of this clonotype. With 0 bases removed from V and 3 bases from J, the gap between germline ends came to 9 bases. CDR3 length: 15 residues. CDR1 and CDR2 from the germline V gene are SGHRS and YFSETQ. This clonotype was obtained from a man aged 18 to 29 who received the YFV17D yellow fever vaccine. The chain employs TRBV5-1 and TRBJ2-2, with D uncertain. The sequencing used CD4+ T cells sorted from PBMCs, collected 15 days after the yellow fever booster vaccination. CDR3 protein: CASSLVGVYTGELFF. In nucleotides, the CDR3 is TGCGCCAGCAGCTTGGTTGGGGTGTACACCGGGGAGCTGTTTTTT.